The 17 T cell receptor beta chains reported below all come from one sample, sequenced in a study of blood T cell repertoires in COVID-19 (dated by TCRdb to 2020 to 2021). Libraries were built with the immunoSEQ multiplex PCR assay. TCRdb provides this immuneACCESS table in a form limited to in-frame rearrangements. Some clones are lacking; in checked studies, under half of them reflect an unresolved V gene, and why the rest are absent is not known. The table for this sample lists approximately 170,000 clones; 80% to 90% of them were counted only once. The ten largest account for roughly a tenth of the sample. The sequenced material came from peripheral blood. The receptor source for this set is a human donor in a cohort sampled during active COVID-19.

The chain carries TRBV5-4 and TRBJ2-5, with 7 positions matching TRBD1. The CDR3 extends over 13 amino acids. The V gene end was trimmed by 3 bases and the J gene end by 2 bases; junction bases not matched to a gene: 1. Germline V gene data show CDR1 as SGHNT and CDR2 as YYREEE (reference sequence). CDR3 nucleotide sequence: TGTGCCAGCAGCTCGGGACAGCAAGAGACCCAGTACTTC. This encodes CASSSGQQETQYF.

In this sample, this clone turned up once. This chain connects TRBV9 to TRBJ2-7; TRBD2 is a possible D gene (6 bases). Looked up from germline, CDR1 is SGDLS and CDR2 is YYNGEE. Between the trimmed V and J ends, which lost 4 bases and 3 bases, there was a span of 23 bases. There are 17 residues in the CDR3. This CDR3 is CASSRGGAGGVGYEQYF. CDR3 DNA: TGTGCCAGCAGCCGAGGAGGGGCGGGTGGTGTGGGCTACGAGCAGTACTTC.

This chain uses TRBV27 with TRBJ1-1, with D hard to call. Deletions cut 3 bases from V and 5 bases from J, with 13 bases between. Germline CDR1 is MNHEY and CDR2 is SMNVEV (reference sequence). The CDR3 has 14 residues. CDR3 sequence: CASSLRREGTEAFF. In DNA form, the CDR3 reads TGTGCCAGCAGTTTGCGAAGGGAGGGTACTGAAGCTTTCTTT.

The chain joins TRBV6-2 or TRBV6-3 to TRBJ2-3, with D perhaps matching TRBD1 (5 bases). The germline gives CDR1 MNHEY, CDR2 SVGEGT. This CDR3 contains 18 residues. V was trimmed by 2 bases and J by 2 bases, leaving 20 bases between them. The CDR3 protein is CASSYGGSQDVITDTQYF. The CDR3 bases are TGTGCCAGCAGTTACGGTGGCTCACAGGACGTTATCACAGATACGCAGTATTTT.

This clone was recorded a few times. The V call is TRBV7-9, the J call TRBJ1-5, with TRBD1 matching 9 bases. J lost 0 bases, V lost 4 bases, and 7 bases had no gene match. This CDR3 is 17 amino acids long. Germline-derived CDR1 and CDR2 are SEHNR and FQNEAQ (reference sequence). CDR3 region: CASSSTGGPTSNQPQHF. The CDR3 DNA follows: TGTGCCAGCAGCTCTACAGGGGGCCCTACTAGCAATCAGCCCCAGCATTTT. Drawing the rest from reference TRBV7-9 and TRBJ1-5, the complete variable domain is DTGVSQNPRHKITKRGQNVTFRCDPISEHNRLYWYRQTLGQGPEFLTYFQNEAQLEKSRLLSDRFSAERPKGSFSTLEIQRTEQGDSAMYLCASSSTGGPTSNQPQHFGDGTRLSIL.

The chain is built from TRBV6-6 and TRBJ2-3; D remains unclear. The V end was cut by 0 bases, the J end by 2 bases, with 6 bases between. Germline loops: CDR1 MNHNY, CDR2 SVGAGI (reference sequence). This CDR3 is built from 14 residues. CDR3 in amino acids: CASSYSIFTDTQYF. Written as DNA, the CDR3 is TGTGCCAGCAGTTACTCCATTTTCACAGATACGCAGTATTTT.

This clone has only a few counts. CDR3 protein: CASSPSWTGGLAGGYTF. In DNA, the CDR3 is TGTGCCAGCAGCCCTTCGTGGACAGGGGGGCTGGCCGGTGGCTACACCTTC. V gene TRBV7-2 combines with J gene TRBJ1-2; TRBD1 matches 10 bases. The germline CDR1 and CDR2 sequences are SGHTA and FQGNSA. The V and J ends lost 5 bases and 7 bases, in that order; junction bases with no gene match: 16. CDR3 length equals 17 residues.

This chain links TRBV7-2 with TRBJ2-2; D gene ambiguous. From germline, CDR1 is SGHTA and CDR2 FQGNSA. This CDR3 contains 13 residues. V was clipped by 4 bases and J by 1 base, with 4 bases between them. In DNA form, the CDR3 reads TGTGCCAGCAGCTGGAGGAACACCGGGGAGCTGTTTTTT. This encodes CASSWRNTGELFF.

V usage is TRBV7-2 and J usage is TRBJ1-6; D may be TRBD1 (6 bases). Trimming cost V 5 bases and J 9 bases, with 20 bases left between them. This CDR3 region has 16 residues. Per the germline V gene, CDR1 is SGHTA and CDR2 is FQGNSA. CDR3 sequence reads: CASSPFEGGIISPLHF. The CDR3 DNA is TGTGCCAGCAGCCCTTTCGAAGGGGGTATTATTTCACCCCTCCACTTT. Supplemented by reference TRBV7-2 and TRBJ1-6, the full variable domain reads GAGVSQSPSNKVTEKGKDVELRCDPISGHTALYWYRQSLGQGLEFLIYFQGNSAPDKSGLPSDRFSAERTGGSVSTLTIQRTQQEDSAVYLCASSPFEGGIISPLHFGNGTRLTVT.

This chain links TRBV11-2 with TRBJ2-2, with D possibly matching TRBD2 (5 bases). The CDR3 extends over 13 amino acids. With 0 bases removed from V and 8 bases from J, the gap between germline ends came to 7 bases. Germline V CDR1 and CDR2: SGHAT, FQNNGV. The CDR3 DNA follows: TGTGCCAGCAGCTTAGAGTCGGGGGGGGAGCTGTTTTTT. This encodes CASSLESGGELFF.

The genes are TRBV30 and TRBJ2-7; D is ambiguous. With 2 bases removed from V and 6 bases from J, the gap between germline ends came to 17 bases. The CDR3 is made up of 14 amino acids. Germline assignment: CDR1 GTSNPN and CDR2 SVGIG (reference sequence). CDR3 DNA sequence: TGTGCCTGGAGTAATGATGGTATTTTCGGCGAGCAGTACTTC. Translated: CAWSNDGIFGEQYF. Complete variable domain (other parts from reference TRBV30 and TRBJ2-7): SQTIHQWPATLVQPVGSPLSLECTVEGTSNPNLYWYRQAAGRGLQLLFYSVGIGQISSEVPQNLSASRPQDRQFILSSKKLLLSDSGFYLCAWSNDGIFGEQYFGPGTRLTVT.

CDR3 nucleotide sequence: TGTGCCAGCAGCAAAACTAGCGGGACTAAGGAGCAGTACTTC. This translates into CASSKTSGTKEQYF. The gene calls are TRBV7-8 and TRBJ2-7; 10 bases line up with TRBD2. V shed 5 bases, J shed 7 bases, and the junction held 8 bases outside the gene matches. This CDR3 contains 14 residues. Looked up from germline, CDR1 is SGHVS and CDR2 is FQNEAQ.

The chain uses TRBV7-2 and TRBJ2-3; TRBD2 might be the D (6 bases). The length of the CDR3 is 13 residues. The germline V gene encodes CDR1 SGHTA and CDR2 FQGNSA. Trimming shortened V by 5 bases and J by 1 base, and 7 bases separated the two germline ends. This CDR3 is CASSRLGTDTQYF. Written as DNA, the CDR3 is TGTGCCAGCAGCCGACTAGGCACAGATACGCAGTATTTT.

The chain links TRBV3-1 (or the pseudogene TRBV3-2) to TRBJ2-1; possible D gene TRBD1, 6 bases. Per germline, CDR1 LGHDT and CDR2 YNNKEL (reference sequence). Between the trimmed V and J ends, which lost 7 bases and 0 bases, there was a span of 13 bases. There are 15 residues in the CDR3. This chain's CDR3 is CASTLRGGSYNEQFF. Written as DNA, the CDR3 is TGTGCCAGCACCTTAAGAGGGGGCTCCTACAATGAGCAGTTCTTC.

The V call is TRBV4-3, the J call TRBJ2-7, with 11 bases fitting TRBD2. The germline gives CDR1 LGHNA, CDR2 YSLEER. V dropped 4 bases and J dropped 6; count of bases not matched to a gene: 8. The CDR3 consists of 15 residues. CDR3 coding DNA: TGCGCCAGCAGCCTGGCCGGGACTAGCGGAAGCGAGCAGTACTTC. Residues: CASSLAGTSGSEQYF.

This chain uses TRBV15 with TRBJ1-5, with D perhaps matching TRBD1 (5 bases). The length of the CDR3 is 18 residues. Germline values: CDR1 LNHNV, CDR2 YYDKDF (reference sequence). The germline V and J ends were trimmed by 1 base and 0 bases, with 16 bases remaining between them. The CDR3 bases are TGTGCCACCAGCAGAGTGTTGGGGGGGTTCTATAGCAATCAGCCCCAGCATTTT. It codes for CATSRVLGGFYSNQPQHF.

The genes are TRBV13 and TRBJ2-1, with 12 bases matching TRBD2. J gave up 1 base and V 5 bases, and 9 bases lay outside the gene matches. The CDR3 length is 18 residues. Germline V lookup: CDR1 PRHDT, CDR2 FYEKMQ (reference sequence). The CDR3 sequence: CASSPLGTSGPSYNEQFF. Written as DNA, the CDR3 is TGTGCCAGCAGCCCTTTAGGGACTAGCGGGCCTTCCTACAATGAGCAGTTCTTC. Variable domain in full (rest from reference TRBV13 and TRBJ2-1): AAGVIQSPRHLIKEKRETATLKCYPIPRHDTVYWYQQGPGQDPQFLISFYEKMQSDKGSIPDRFSAQQFSDYHSELNMSSLELGDSALYFCASSPLGTSGPSYNEQFFGPGTRLTVL.